These 16 T cell receptor beta chains originate from one sample sequenced in a study of T-cell memory formation after mild COVID-19 (dated by TCRdb to about 2021). Library creation used 5' RACE. Sequenced on an Illumina NovaSeq 6000. TCRdb passed the public sequencing reads through fastp at Q25 and MiXCR, retaining productive beta sequences. Rows merge per CDR3 protein into single entries with the most common DNA and genes. This sample holds about 100,000 distinct CDR3 sequences; over 15% were observed only once. Less than 6% of the sample is taken by the ten largest. Sequencing was carried out using PBMCs or a T cell subset sorted from them (not recorded which). These receptors all come from a man between 18 and 29 years old who had mild COVID-19 (a few samples of this study predate the infection). The sample titles of this study are shuffled in the database, so cell type and time point are left out; the donor was told from shared clones.

This chain uses TRBV7-2 with TRBJ2-1; D unresolved. In germline, CDR1 is SGHTA, CDR2 FQGNSA. V was shortened by 5 bases and J by 0 bases, with 5 bases between the two germline ends. The CDR3 is made up of 13 amino acids. DNA of the CDR3: TGTGCCAGCAGCCTGAGCTCCTACAATGAGCAGTTCTTC. Protein product: CASSLSSYNEQFF.

V is TRBV11-2 and J is TRBJ1-2, with D tentatively TRBD1 (6 bases). CDR1 and CDR2 from the germline V gene are SGHAT and FQNNGV. The CDR3 runs 13 residues. V was pared by 6 bases and J by 8 bases, with 16 bases between. The CDR3 protein is CASRRPGTLGYTF. The CDR3 nucleotides are TGTGCCAGCAGGCGCCCCGGGACACTAGGCTACACCTTC.

The V and J genes are TRBV4-2 and TRBJ1-2; 7 bases match TRBD1. After removal of 0 bases from V and 8 bases from J, the junction contained 15 bases not matched to a gene. Germline V CDR1 and CDR2: LGHNA, YNFKEQ. The CDR3 runs to 17 residues. The CDR3 nucleotides are TGTGCCAGCAGCCAAGAACGGGAGACAGGGCTCTTTGGGGGCTACACCTTC. This codes for CASSQERETGLFGGYTF.

This chain uses TRBV3-1 with TRBJ2-7; D uncertain. This CDR3 contains 13 residues. Germline CDR1 is LGHDT and CDR2 is YNNKEL (reference sequence). V was trimmed by 4 bases and J by 8 bases, leaving 15 bases between them. CDR3 in DNA: TGTGCCAGCAGCCCCAGGCTGGGTGTTAAGCAGTACGTC. Protein: CASSPRLGVKQYV.

This clonotype occurred a few times. The chain links TRBV12-3 or TRBV12-4 to TRBJ2-3; D may match TRBD1 or TRBD2 (5 bases each). Trimming took off 6 bases at V and 0 bases at J, with 19 bases between the two ends. The CDR3 spans 17 residues. CDR3 bases: TGTGCCAGCAGGGGGATCTGGGACCGTGATAGCACAGATACGCAGTATTTT. Its protein product is CASRGIWDRDSTDTQYF.

There are a few counts of this clonotype. The CDR3 protein is CSVQGDYNEQFF. CDR3 DNA sequence: TGCAGCGTTCAGGGGGACTACAATGAGCAGTTCTTC. The chain combines TRBV29-1 with TRBJ2-1; TRBD1 matches 7 bases. The length of the CDR3 is 12 residues. Germline CDR1 reads SQVTM; CDR2 reads ANQGSEA. With 5 bases clipped from V and 3 bases from J, the junction kept 1 base outside the gene matches.

The chain couples TRBV4-1 to TRBJ2-3; D uncertain. Germline V gene sequence: CDR1 MGHRA, CDR2 YSYEKL. The CDR3 covers 14 residues. The germline V and J ends were trimmed by 1 base and 6 bases, with 11 bases remaining between them. This chain's CDR3 is CASSQATPLDTQYF. The CDR3 DNA is TGCGCCAGCAGCCAAGCGACCCCTTTGGATACGCAGTATTTT.

The chain has TRBV7-9 and TRBJ1-4; TRBD1 is a possible D gene (5 bases). This CDR3 region has 11 residues. Trimming took 4 bases from V and 8 from J, leaving 5 bases between them. Germline V gene lookup returns CDR1 SEHNR and CDR2 FQNEAQ (reference sequence). The CDR3 region is CASSSGEKLFF. The CDR3 coding sequence is TGTGCCAGCAGCTCAGGGGAAAAACTGTTTTTT.

This clonotype has only a few counts. V gene TRBV7-2 combines with J gene TRBJ2-5, with 10 bases fitting TRBD2. Trimming cost V 5 bases and J 5 bases; bases outside gene matches: 5. Germline V lookup: CDR1 SGHTA, CDR2 FQGNSA. This CDR3 contains 14 residues. The CDR3 spells CASSVRAGGETQYF. CDR3 nucleotides: TGTGCCAGCAGCGTCAGAGCGGGGGGGGAGACCCAGTACTTC.

This clonotype was observed a few times. This rearrangement joins TRBV5-6 to TRBJ2-3; 15 positions match TRBD2. This CDR3 has 16 amino acids. Looked up from germline, CDR1 is SGHDT and CDR2 is YYEEEE. The trim removed 4 bases at V and 6 bases at J, leaving 6 bases unmatched. The CDR3, as DNA: TGTGCCAGCAGCCCAGGACTAGCGGGGGGGGCTGATACGCAGTATTTT. It encodes CASSPGLAGGADTQYF.

This clonotype was detected only a few times. The chain combines TRBV10-1 with TRBJ2-2; a weak D match, TRBD2 (7 bases). V lost 2 bases and J lost 5, with 12 bases in between. The CDR3 runs 15 residues. In germline, CDR1 is WNHNN, CDR2 SYGVQD (reference sequence). CDR3 sequence (DNA): TGCGCCAGCAGTGAGCGGGGGGCAGGGACCGGGGAGCTGTTTTTT. It translates to CASSERGAGTGELFF.

This clonotype showed up just a few times. The chain carries TRBV3-1 and TRBJ2-3; D is unclear. The V end lost 0 bases, the J end lost 6 bases, and 4 bases lay between the germline ends. This CDR3 has 12 residues. Per the germline V gene, CDR1 is LGHDT and CDR2 is YNNKEL (reference sequence). CDR3 coding DNA: TGTGCCAGCAGCCAAGATTCGGATACGCAGTATTTT. Translating it yields CASSQDSDTQYF.

This clonotype was counted between two and nine times. The chain uses TRBV5-1 and TRBJ2-5; D is ambiguous. Germline values: CDR1 SGHRS, CDR2 YFSETQ. V was trimmed by 4 bases and J by 1 base, leaving 20 bases between them. There are 17 residues in the CDR3. CDR3 in DNA: TGCGCCAGCAGCCTAGGGTCGGGCCTCCCTACCCAAGAGACCCAGTACTTC. Its protein product is CASSLGSGLPTQETQYF.

The chain is built from TRBV5-1 and TRBJ2-5, with 7 bases that match TRBD1. Trimming cost V 4 bases and J 4 bases; bases outside gene matches: 13. In germline, CDR1 is SGHRS, CDR2 YFSETQ. The CDR3 length is 16 residues. CDR3 sequence (DNA): TGCGCCAGCAGCATAAGACAGGGATGGGGCGGAGAGACCCAGTACTTC. Encoded protein: CASSIRQGWGGETQYF.

The genes are TRBV5-5 and TRBJ1-1; 9 bases match TRBD1. Looked up from germline, CDR1 is SGHKS and CDR2 is YYEKEE (reference sequence). The CDR3 extends over 17 amino acids. V was pared by 5 bases and J by 0 bases, with 11 bases of the junction left unmatched. This chain's CDR3 is CASRRKTGGEMNTEAFF. CDR3 DNA sequence: TGTGCCAGCAGGCGAAAGACAGGGGGTGAAATGAACACTGAAGCTTTCTTT.

The rearrangement uses TRBV7-2 and TRBJ2-7, with D possibly matching TRBD1 (5 bases). Germline CDR1 SGHTA, CDR2 FQGNSA. V was cut by 7 bases and J by 2 bases, with 12 bases left in between. The CDR3 runs to 13 residues. CDR3 region: CASTRAGAYEQYF. The CDR3 region has the DNA TGTGCCAGCACCAGGGCAGGCGCCTACGAGCAGTACTTC.